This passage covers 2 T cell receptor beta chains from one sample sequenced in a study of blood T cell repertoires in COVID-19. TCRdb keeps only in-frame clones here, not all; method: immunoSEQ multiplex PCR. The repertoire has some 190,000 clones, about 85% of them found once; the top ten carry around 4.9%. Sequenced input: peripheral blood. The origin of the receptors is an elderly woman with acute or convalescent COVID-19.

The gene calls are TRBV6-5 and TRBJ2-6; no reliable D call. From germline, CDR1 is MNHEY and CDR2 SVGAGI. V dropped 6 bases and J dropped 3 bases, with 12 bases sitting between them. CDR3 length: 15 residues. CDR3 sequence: CASSAQAGGANVLTF. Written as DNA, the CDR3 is TGTGCCAGCAGCGCCCAGGCCGGTGGGGCCAACGTCCTGACTTTC.

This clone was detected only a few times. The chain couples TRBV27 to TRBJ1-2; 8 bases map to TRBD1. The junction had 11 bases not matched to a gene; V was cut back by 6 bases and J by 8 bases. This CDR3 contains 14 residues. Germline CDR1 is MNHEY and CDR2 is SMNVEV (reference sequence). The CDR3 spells CASRGAGTGVGYTF. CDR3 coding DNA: TGTGCCAGCAGGGGTGCAGGGACAGGAGTCGGCTACACCTTC.